The next 6 T cell receptor beta chains were all read from a single sample in a study of early T cells in non-severe SARS-CoV-2 infection. TCRdb analysed the 5' RACE reads with MiXCR anew, one entry per CDR3 protein. The table includes 65,000 to 95,000 distinct CDR3 sequences, around 9.9% detected once. Sequencing used whole blood. These TCRs come from an adult who was a healthcare worker with PCR-confirmed SARS-CoV-2 infection or an uninfected control (not recorded which).

This chain joins TRBV5-6 and TRBJ2-5; unclear D gene. Germline CDR1 and CDR2: SGHDT and YYEEEE. Trimming left V 4 bases short and J 2 bases short, with 9 bases between. There are 13 residues in the CDR3. CDR3 DNA sequence: TGTGCCAGCAGCCCATACCCACAAGAGACCCAGTACTTC. Amino acid sequence: CASSPYPQETQYF.

CDR3 bases: TGTGCCAGCAGTCCACGGGCCGCAACCGACAATGAGCAGTTCTTC. As protein: CASSPRAATDNEQFF. This sequence joins TRBV7-3 and TRBJ2-1, with D unresolved. The CDR3 has 15 residues. CDR1 SGHTA and CDR2 FQGTGA come from the germline V gene. V lost 6 bases to trimming and J lost 5 bases, with 17 bases between them.

This clonotype was counted only a few times. This sequence joins TRBV9 and TRBJ2-1; D is ambiguous. Trimming took off 9 bases at V and 1 base at J, with 8 bases between the two ends. CDR3 length: 12 residues. In germline, CDR1 is SGDLS, CDR2 YYNGEE. The chain's CDR3 is CAMERSYNEQFF. The CDR3 nucleotides read TGTGCCATGGAGCGTTCCTACAATGAGCAGTTCTTC.

In its sample, this clonotype was seen many times. The chain's CDR3 is CASERDRVGTEAFF. CDR3 DNA: TGTGCCAGCGAACGGGACAGGGTTGGGACTGAAGCTTTCTTT. This chain uses TRBV6-6 with TRBJ1-1; 9 nucleotides match TRBD1. V gave up 8 bases and J gave up 5 bases; unmatched junction bases: 9. The CDR3 totals 14 residues. CDR1 is MNHNY and CDR2 is SVGAGI in the germline V gene (reference sequence).

This clonotype came up a few times. This chain links TRBV20-1 with TRBJ2-7, with D perhaps TRBD1 or TRBD2 (5 bases each). The CDR3 extends over 14 amino acids. The germline V and J ends were trimmed by 5 bases and 3 bases, with 17 bases remaining between them. Germline V lookup: CDR1 DFQATT, CDR2 SNEGSKA (reference sequence). The CDR3, as DNA: TGCAGTGCTTCTCGTGGGACGGTCTACTACGAGCAGTACTTC. Translating it yields CSASRGTVYYEQYF.

This clonotype was seen only a few times. V usage is TRBV6-2 or TRBV6-3 and J usage is TRBJ2-3; D is ambiguous. The germline gives CDR1 MNHEY, CDR2 SVGEGT. V dropped 7 bases and J dropped 6 bases, with 14 bases sitting between them. There are 13 residues in the CDR3. The CDR3 DNA sequence: TGTGCCAGCACCGACCCCGGTTCCGATACGCAGTATTTT. It translates to CASTDPGSDTQYF.